This TCR beta chain was retrieved from a study of CD8+ T cells in alopecia areata. Study background: At a dose of 5 to 10 mg twice daily, oral tofacitinib was given to treated patients. Patients remained on tofacitinib for 6 to 18 months and then went 6 months without it.

cDNA reverse transcribed from extracted RNA served as the sequencing template. Here immunoSEQ multiplex PCR was the method, and the copy in TCRdb shows in-frame clones only, minus some. The data contain roughly 150,000 clones, 45% to 60% of them singletons. V was clipped by 1 base and J by 9 bases, with 13 bases between them. Germline V gene lookup returns CDR1 SGDLS and CDR2 YYNGEE. The CDR3 contains 13 residues. The sequencing sample was made of CD4+ T cells sorted from blood. The chain is built from TRBV9 and TRBJ2-5; the D gene is possibly TRBD2 (5 bases). The source is a human donor with alopecia areata. Here the CDR3 DNA reads TGTGCCAGCAGCGTAACCCCGGAGGTTGCCCAGTACTTC. Translating gives CASSVTPEVAQYF.